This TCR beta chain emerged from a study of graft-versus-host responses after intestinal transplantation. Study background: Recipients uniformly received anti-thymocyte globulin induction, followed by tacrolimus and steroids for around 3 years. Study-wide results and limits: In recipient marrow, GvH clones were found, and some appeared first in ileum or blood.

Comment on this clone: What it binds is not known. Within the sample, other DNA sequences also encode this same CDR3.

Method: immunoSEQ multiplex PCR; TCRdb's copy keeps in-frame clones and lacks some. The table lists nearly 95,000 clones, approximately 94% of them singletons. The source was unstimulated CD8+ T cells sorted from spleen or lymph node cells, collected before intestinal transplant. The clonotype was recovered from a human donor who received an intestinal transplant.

CDR3 coding DNA: TGCAGCGTTCCCGGACAGGGATCTAACTATGGCTACACCTTC. Its protein product is CSVPGQGSNYGYTF. The chain couples TRBV29-1 to TRBJ1-2; TRBD1 aligns across 8 bases. With V trimmed by 5 bases and J by 0 bases, 5 bases remained unmatched. Germline lookup yields CDR1 SQVTM and CDR2 ANQGSEA. The CDR3 totals 14 residues.